This TCR beta chain stems from a study of T cells in Graves' hyperthyroidism and ophthalmopathy. Trimming removed 4 bases from V and 6 bases from J, with 10 bases in between. The germline CDR1 and CDR2 sequences are LNHNV and YYDKDF (reference sequence). The CDR3 is 13 amino acids. Amplification targeted TCR beta CDR3 regions from RNA transcripts. The HTBI set primed first-round TCR CDR3 RT-PCR. MiXCR was run by TCRdb on the multiplex PCR reads, yielding one entry per CDR3 protein. The table lists hundreds of thousands of distinct CDR3 sequences, 15% to 20% of them singletons. This clonotype was recorded a few times.

The gene calls are TRBV15 and TRBJ2-1; no clear D gene. The sequenced material came from blood. The receptor was derived from a man aged 40-55 years with Graves' hyperthyroidism. The CDR3 loop reads CATSMVPRNEQFF. DNA for the CDR3: TGTGCCACCAGCATGGTTCCGCGCAATGAGCAGTTCTTC.